Listed here are 24 T cell receptor beta chains from one sample, sequenced in a study of cytomegalovirus exposure and HLA in healthy donors. The PCR was carried out with 60 Vbeta primers and 13 Jbeta primers. Sequencing was performed with immunoSEQ multiplex PCR; in TCRdb, only in-frame clones are kept and a portion is missing. The sample holds 50,000 to 70,000 clones. The specimen sequenced was PBMCs. These receptors originate from a male donor in good health and CMV-seronegative.

The rearrangement joins TRBV28 to TRBJ2-5, with 9 bases aligning to TRBD1. The J call could be wrong; TRBJ2-7 is a better fit for the DNA end. Germline V CDR1 and CDR2: MDHEN, SYDVKM. The CDR3 contains 13 residues. CDR3 in DNA: TGTGCCAGCAGTTCGGGACAGGGTGCCGAGCAGTACTTC. It translates to CASSSGQGAEQYF.

The chain is built from TRBV7-2 and TRBJ1-1; D ambiguous. The V and J ends lost 4 bases and 11 bases respectively, with 11 bases between them. The germline V gene has CDR1 SGHTA and CDR2 FQGNSA. The CDR3 is 11 residues long. The CDR3, as DNA: TGTGCCAGCAGCTATCAAGCGTTGGCTTTCTTT. Its translation is CASSYQALAFF.

The rearrangement uses TRBV28 and TRBJ1-1, with no clear D. The germline gives CDR1 MDHEN, CDR2 SYDVKM. The CDR3 totals 11 residues. V lost 4 bases and J lost 2, with 2 bases in between. The CDR3 region is CASSSNTEAFF. The DNA for the CDR3 is TGTGCCAGCAGTTCTAACACTGAAGCTTTCTTT. The whole variable domain, remainder taken from reference TRBV28 and TRBJ1-1, is DVKVTQSSRYLVKRTGEKVFLECVQDMDHENMFWYRQDPGLGLRLIYFSYDVKMKEKGDIPEGYSVSREKKERFSLILESASTNQTSMYLCASSSNTEAFFGQGTRLTVV.

The V gene is TRBV6-5, the J gene TRBJ1-1; D is perhaps TRBD1 (5 bases). V lost 2 bases and J 0 bases, leaving 10 bases between the germline ends. The CDR3 has 15 residues. Germline CDR1 and CDR2: MNHEY and SVGAGI. The CDR3 coding sequence is TGTGCCAGCAGTTACCAGGGCAGCTTGAACACTGAAGCTTTCTTT. It yields the protein CASSYQGSLNTEAFF.

This chain connects TRBV10-3 to TRBJ1-1, with 7 bases that match TRBD1. The CDR3 length is 13 residues. Per the germline V gene, CDR1 is ENHRY and CDR2 is SYGVKD. Trimming cost V 5 bases and J 3 bases; bases outside gene matches: 3. CDR3 in amino acids: CAISTQGDTEAFF. CDR3 nucleotides: TGTGCCATCAGTACCCAGGGGGACACTGAAGCTTTCTTT.

This chain links TRBV6-5 with TRBJ2-7, with a weak D call TRBD2 (7 bases). Germline V lookup: CDR1 MNHEY, CDR2 SVGAGI. The CDR3 contains 15 residues. V lost 2 bases and J lost 0, with 11 bases in between. CDR3 nucleotide sequence: TGTGCCAGCAGTTACGACAGGACTAGCTCCTACGAGCAGTACTTC. It specifies CASSYDRTSSYEQYF.

DNA of the CDR3: TGTGCCAGCATAACAGGGTGGGCCTCCTACGAGCAGTACTTC. Encoded protein: CASITGWASYEQYF. The chain uses TRBV2 and TRBJ2-5; D is perhaps TRBD1 (6 bases). The DNA matches TRBJ2-7 better at its end, which makes the J call doubtful. Germline V gene sequence: CDR1 SNHLY, CDR2 FYNNEI. CDR3 size: 14 residues.

The chain has TRBV28 and TRBJ2-1; D is possibly TRBD1 (5 bases). Germline CDR1 reads MDHEN; CDR2 reads SYDVKM. V was cut by 3 bases and J by 10 bases, with 19 bases left in between. CDR3 length: 15 amino acids. The CDR3 protein is CASSLVEPLKGEQFF. The CDR3 region has the DNA TGTGCCAGCAGTTTGGTGGAACCATTAAAGGGGGAGCAGTTCTTC. The complete variable domain, with remaining parts taken from reference TRBV28 and TRBJ2-1, reads DVKVTQSSRYLVKRTGEKVFLECVQDMDHENMFWYRQDPGLGLRLIYFSYDVKMKEKGDIPEGYSVSREKKERFSLILESASTNQTSMYLCASSLVEPLKGEQFFGPGTRLTVL.

The chain links TRBV7-2 to TRBJ2-3; D remains unclear. The CDR3 loop spans 13 amino acids. The germline V gene has CDR1 SGHTA and CDR2 FQGNSA. The V end was cut by 4 bases, the J end by 4 bases, with 9 bases between. CDR3 coding DNA: TGTGCCAGCAGCTATCGAGCCGCAGATACGCAGTATTTT. Amino acids: CASSYRAADTQYF.

This sequence joins TRBV30 and TRBJ1-2, with D possibly being TRBD1 (6 bases). The CDR3 runs to 17 residues. Trimming removed 1 base at V and 4 bases at J, with 22 bases between. The germline gives CDR1 GTSNPN, CDR2 SVGIG (reference sequence). Here the CDR3 reads CAWSALSPGGLLYGYTF. CDR3 bases: TGTGCCTGGAGTGCATTAAGTCCCGGGGGGCTGCTCTATGGCTACACCTTC.

The V and J genes are TRBV7-9 and TRBJ2-7, with 15 positions matching TRBD2. In germline, CDR1 is SEHNR, CDR2 FQNEAQ (reference sequence). This CDR3 contains 17 residues. V was clipped by 7 bases and J by 6 bases; unmatched bases: 13. As DNA, the CDR3 is TGTGCCAGCAACTCCCGGACTAGCGGGGGGGCCCAGGGCGAGCAGTACTTC. Translation: CASNSRTSGGAQGEQYF.

This chain connects TRBV5-5 to TRBJ2-7, with D tentatively TRBD1 (5 bases). The CDR3 runs to 15 residues. V shed 0 bases and J shed 2 bases, with 12 bases lying between them. Germline CDR1 and CDR2: SGHKS and YYEKEE (reference sequence). CDR3 sequence: CASSLAVQGAYEQYF. The CDR3 DNA is TGTGCCAGCAGCTTGGCCGTGCAGGGCGCCTACGAGCAGTACTTC.

The V and J genes are TRBV6-1 and TRBJ2-3; D not certain. CDR1 and CDR2 (germline): MNHNS, SASEGT. The V end lost 1 base, the J end lost 0 bases, and 5 bases lay between the germline ends. This CDR3 spans 14 amino acids. CDR3 sequence reads: CASSEDSSTDTQYF. CDR3 nucleotide sequence: TGTGCCAGCAGTGAAGACAGTAGCACAGATACGCAGTATTTT.

The chain has TRBV30 and TRBJ1-1; D perhaps matches TRBD1 (6 bases). Trimming cost V 5 bases and J 6 bases, with 31 bases left between them. The CDR3 has 18 residues. Germline values: CDR1 GTSNPN, CDR2 SVGIG (reference sequence). CDR3 nucleotide sequence: TGTGCCTGGTCAAGTAGGGGGGGTCCGTCCGGGAGGAGGCCTGAAGCTTTCTTT. Its protein product is CAWSSRGGPSGRRPEAFF.

A remark on this clone: The junction and the germline gene differ at one end; a read error may be behind it. The V and J genes are TRBV2 and TRBJ1-5; possibly TRBD1 for D (5 bases). This CDR3 region has 17 residues. Germline V lookup: CDR1 SNHLY, CDR2 FYNNEI. The CDR3: CASSLPGGNYRNQHQHF. In nucleotides, the CDR3 is TGTGCCAGCAGCCTGCCGGGGGGTAATTATCGGAATCAGCACCAGCATTTT.

The chain has TRBV7-3 and TRBJ2-1; D not resolved. The germline gives CDR1 SGHTA, CDR2 FQGTGA. The CDR3 is made up of 15 amino acids. The ends were cut back, 4 bases at V and 6 bases at J, with 16 bases in the middle. Here the CDR3 DNA reads TGTGCCAGCAGCTCAAGCACCACTAACGTCAATGAGCAGTTCTTC. This encodes CASSSSTTNVNEQFF.

The chain recombines TRBV28 with TRBJ2-7; 9 positions agree with TRBD2. This CDR3 is built from 14 residues. Germline V CDR1 and CDR2: MDHEN, SYDVKM. Trimming at V came to 9 bases and at J to 3 bases, leaving 9 bases not matched to a gene. Here the CDR3 DNA reads TGTGCCAGTCGCGGACTAGCGTCTTACTACGAGCAGTACTTC. It codes for CASRGLASYYEQYF.

The chain couples TRBV28 to TRBJ2-5; 8 bases align to TRBD2. V gave up 5 bases and J gave up 0 bases; unmatched junction bases: 2. The CDR3 covers 14 residues. Germline CDR1 and CDR2: MDHEN and SYDVKM. The CDR3 sequence: CASSPTSDQETQYF. The CDR3 bases are TGTGCCAGCAGTCCGACTAGCGACCAAGAGACCCAGTACTTC.

CDR3 protein: CASSRGGNTEAFF. The CDR3 DNA sequence: TGTGCCAGTTCCCGGGGGGGTAACACTGAAGCTTTCTTT. V gene TRBV6-5 combines with J gene TRBJ1-1; maybe TRBD1 (5 bases). The germline CDR1 and CDR2 sequences are MNHEY and SVGAGI. Trimming stripped 9 bases from V and 2 bases from J, with 13 bases between. The length of the CDR3 is 13 residues.

This rearrangement joins TRBV2 to TRBJ2-1; 7 bases are shared with TRBD2. Germline assignment: CDR1 SNHLY and CDR2 FYNNEI. The CDR3 consists of 16 residues. Unmatched junction bases numbered 8, after V lost 1 base and J lost 5 bases. CDR3 nucleotides: TGTGCCAGCAGTGAAGAGGGACTAATGGGCGACAATGAGCAGTTCTTC. It encodes CASSEEGLMGDNEQFF.

V is TRBV19 and J is TRBJ2-3; 11 nucleotides align to TRBD2. Looked up from germline, CDR1 is LNHDA and CDR2 is SQIVND (reference sequence). The CDR3 sequence is 16 residues long. With V trimmed by 4 bases and J by 1 base, 4 bases remained unmatched. DNA for the CDR3: TGTGCCAGTAGTAAACTAGCGGGGGCCGGCACAGATACGCAGTATTTT. It codes for CASSKLAGAGTDTQYF. The whole variable domain, filled in from reference TRBV19 and TRBJ2-3, reads DGGITQSPKYLFRKEGQNVTLSCEQNLNHDAMYWYRQDPGQGLRLIYYSQIVNDFQKGDIAEGYSVSREKKESFPLTVTSAQKNPTAFYLCASSKLAGAGTDTQYFGPGTRLTVL.

This chain uses TRBV6-1 with TRBJ2-2; D is possibly TRBD2 (5 bases). The CDR3 sequence is 12 residues long. V was cut by 7 bases and J by 3 bases, with 6 bases left in between. Per the germline V gene, CDR1 is MNHNS and CDR2 is SASEGT. CDR3 protein: CASTRDTGELFF. The CDR3 DNA is TGTGCCAGCACGCGGGACACCGGGGAGCTGTTTTTT.

The rearrangement links TRBV7-9 to TRBJ2-7; D not certain. Germline V gene lookup returns CDR1 SEHNR and CDR2 FQNEAQ (reference sequence). This CDR3 region has 13 residues. Deletions cut 2 bases from V and 2 bases from J, with 7 bases between. The CDR3 loop is CASSLPSAYEQYF. The CDR3 DNA reads TGTGCCAGCAGCTTACCAAGCGCCTACGAGCAGTACTTC.

The gene calls are TRBV29-1 and TRBJ1-2; D possibly corresponds to TRBD1 (6 bases). This CDR3 comprises 14 residues. CDR1 is SQVTM and CDR2 is ANQGSEA in the germline V gene. V dropped 4 bases and J dropped 4 bases, with 16 bases sitting between them. The DNA for the CDR3 is TGCAGCGTTGCGGAGTCAGGGGTGGGCTATGGCTACACCTTC. Translation: CSVAESGVGYGYTF.